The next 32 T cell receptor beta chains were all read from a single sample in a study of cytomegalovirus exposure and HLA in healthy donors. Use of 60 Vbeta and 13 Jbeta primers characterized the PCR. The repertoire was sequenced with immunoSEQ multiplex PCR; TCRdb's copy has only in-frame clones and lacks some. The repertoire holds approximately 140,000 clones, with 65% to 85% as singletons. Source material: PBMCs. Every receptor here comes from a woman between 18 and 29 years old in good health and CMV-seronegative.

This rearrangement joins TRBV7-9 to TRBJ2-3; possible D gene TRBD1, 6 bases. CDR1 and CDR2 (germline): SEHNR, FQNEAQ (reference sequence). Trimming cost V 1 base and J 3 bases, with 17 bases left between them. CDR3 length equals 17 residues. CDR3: CASSLGRAGDSTDTQYF. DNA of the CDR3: TGTGCCAGCAGCTTAGGCCGGGCAGGGGATTCTACAGATACGCAGTATTTT.

CDR3 amino acids: CASSASTGGNTEAFF. The CDR3 DNA reads as TGTGCCAGCAGTGCCTCGACAGGCGGGAACACTGAAGCTTTCTTT. The V gene is TRBV6-1, the J gene TRBJ1-1, with D possibly TRBD1 on 6 matching bases. This CDR3 is built from 15 residues. With 4 bases removed from V and 1 base from J, the gap between germline ends came to 13 bases. Germline V gives CDR1 MNHNS, CDR2 SASEGT.

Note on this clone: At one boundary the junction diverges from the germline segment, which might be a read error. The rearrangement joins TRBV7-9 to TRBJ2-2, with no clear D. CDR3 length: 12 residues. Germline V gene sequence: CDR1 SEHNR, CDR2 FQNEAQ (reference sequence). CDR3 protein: CSSSFITGELFF. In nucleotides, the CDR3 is TGTTCCAGCAGCTTTATCACCGGGGAGCTGTTTTTT.

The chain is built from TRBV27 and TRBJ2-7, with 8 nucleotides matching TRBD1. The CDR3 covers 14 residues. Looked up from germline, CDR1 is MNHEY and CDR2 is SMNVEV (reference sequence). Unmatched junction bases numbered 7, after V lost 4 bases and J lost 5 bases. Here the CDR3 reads CASSSRQGLNEQYF. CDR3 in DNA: TGTGCCAGCAGTTCTCGACAGGGGTTAAACGAGCAGTACTTC.

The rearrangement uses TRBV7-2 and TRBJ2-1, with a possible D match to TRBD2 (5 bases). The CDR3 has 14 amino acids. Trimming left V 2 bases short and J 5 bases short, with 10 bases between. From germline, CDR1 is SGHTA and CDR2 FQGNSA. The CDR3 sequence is CASSLFDGDNEQFF. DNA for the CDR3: TGTGCCAGCAGCTTATTTGACGGGGACAATGAGCAGTTCTTC.

The DNA of the CDR3 is TGTGCCAGTAGTATGAGGAGGGCCACTGAAGCTTTCTTT. Encoded protein: CASSMRRATEAFF. The chain recombines TRBV19 with TRBJ1-1; D gene ambiguous. CDR1 and CDR2 from the germline V gene are LNHDA and SQIVND (reference sequence). Trimming pared 3 bases from V and 4 bases from J, leaving 9 bases between. The CDR3 is made up of 13 amino acids.

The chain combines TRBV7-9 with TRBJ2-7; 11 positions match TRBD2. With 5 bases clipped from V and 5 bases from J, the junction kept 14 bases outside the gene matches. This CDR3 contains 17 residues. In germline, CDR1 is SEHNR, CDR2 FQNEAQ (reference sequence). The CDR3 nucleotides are TGTGCCAGCAGCGCATCCTACACTAGCGGGAGAATCCACGAGCAGTACTTC. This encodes CASSASYTSGRIHEQYF.

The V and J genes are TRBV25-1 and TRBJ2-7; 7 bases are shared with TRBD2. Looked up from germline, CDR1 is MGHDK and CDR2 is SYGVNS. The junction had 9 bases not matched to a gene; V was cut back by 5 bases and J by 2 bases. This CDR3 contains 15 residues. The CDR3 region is CASSTPGGHPYEQYF. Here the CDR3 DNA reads TGTGCCAGCAGTACCCCGGGAGGCCACCCCTACGAGCAGTACTTC.

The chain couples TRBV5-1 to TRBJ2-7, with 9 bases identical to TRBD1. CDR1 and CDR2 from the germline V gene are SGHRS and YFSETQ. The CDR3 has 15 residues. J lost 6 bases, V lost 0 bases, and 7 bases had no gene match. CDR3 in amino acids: CASSLVGQGQGEQYF. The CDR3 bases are TGCGCCAGCAGCTTGGTAGGACAGGGGCAAGGCGAGCAGTACTTC.

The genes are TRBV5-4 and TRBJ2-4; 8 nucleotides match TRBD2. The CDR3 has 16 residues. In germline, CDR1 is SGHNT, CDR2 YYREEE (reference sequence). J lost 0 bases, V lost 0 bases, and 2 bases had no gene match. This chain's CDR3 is CASSLGSGIAKNIQYF. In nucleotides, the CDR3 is TGTGCCAGCAGCTTGGGTAGCGGGATAGCCAAAAACATTCAGTACTTC.

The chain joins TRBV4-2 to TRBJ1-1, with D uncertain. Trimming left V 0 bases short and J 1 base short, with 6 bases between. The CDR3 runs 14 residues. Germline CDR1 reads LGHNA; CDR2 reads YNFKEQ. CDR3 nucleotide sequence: TGTGCCAGCAGCCAAGAACCCGGGAACACTGAAGCTTTCTTT. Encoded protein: CASSQEPGNTEAFF.

CDR3 bases: TGTGCCTGGAGTGTACAGGGGCGAGAAATAGGCAATCAGCCCCAGCATTTT. Protein: CAWSVQGREIGNQPQHF. V and J are TRBV30 and TRBJ1-5; 7 positions agree with TRBD1. The trim removed 0 bases at V and 2 bases at J, leaving 10 bases unmatched. The CDR3 length is 17 residues. Germline-derived CDR1 and CDR2 are GTSNPN and SVGIG (reference sequence).

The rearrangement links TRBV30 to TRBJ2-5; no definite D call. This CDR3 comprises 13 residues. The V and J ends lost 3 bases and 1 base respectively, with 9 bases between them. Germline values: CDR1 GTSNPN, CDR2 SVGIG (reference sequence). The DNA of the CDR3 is TGTGCCTGGAGCGCCGGTGGCCAAGAGACCCAGTACTTC. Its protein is CAWSAGGQETQYF.

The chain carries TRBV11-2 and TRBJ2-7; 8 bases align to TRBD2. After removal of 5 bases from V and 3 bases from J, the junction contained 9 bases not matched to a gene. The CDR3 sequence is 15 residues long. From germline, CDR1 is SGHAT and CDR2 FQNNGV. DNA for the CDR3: TGTGCCAGCAGCCTTCGGAGCGGGAGAAGCTACGAGCAGTACTTC. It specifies CASSLRSGRSYEQYF.

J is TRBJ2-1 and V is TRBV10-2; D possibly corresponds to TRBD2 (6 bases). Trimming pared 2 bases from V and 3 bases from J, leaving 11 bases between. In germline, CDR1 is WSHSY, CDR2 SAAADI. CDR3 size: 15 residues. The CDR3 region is CASSETAGDYNEQFF. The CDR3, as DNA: TGCGCCAGCAGTGAGACAGCGGGTGACTACAATGAGCAGTTCTTC.

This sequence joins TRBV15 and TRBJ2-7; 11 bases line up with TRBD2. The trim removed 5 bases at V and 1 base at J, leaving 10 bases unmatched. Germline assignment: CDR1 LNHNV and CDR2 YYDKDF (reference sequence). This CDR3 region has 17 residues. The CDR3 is CATSGGFSSGRSYEQYF. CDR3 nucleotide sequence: TGTGCCACCAGCGGAGGGTTTTCTAGCGGGAGGTCCTACGAGCAGTACTTC.

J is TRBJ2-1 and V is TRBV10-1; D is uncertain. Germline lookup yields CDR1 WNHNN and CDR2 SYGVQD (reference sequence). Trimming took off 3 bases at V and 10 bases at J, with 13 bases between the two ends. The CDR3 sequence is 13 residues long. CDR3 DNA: TGCGCCAGCAGTGAAACCCCATCTAGAGAGCAGTTCTTC. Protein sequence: CASSETPSREQFF.

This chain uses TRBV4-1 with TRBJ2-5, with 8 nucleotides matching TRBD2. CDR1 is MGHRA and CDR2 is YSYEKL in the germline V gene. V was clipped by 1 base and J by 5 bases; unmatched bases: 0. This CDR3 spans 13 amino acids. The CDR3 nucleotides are TGCGCCAGCAGCCAAGGCGGGAGGGAGACCCAGTACTTC. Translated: CASSQGGRETQYF.

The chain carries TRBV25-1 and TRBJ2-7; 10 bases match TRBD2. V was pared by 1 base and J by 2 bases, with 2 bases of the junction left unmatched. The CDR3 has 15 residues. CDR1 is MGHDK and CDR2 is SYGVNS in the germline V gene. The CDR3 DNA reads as TGTGCCAGCAGTGAATTAAGCGGGAGGGCCTACGAGCAGTACTTC. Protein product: CASSELSGRAYEQYF.

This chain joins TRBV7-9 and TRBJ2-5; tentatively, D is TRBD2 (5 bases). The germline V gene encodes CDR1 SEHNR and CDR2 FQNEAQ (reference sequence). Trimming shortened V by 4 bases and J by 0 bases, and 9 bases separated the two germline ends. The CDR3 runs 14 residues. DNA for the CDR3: TGTGCCAGCAGCTCGTGGCGGGACCAAGAGACCCAGTACTTC. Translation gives CASSSWRDQETQYF.

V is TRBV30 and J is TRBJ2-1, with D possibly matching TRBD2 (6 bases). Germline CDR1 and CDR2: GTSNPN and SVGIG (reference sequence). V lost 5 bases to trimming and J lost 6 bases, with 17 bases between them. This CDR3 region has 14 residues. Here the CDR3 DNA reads TGTGCCTGGGGGCAAGGAGGGAGTGGCAATGAGCAGTTCTTC. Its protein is CAWGQGGSGNEQFF.

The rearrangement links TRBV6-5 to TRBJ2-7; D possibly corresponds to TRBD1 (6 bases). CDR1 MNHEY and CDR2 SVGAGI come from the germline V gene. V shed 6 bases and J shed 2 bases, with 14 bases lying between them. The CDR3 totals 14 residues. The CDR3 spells CASRPRQETYEQYF. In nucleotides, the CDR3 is TGTGCCAGCAGACCCCGACAGGAAACCTACGAGCAGTACTTC.

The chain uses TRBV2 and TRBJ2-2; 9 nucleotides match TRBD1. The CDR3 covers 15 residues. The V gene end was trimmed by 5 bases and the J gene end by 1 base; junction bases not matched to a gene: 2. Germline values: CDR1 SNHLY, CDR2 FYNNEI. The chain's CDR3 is CASSYRGRNTGELFF. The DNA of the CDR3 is TGTGCCAGCAGTTACAGGGGGCGGAACACCGGGGAGCTGTTTTTT.

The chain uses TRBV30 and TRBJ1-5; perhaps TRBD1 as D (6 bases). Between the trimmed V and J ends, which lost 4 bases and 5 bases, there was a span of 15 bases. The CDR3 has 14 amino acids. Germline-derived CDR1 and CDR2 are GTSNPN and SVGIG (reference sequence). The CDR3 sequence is CAWTIGAGDQPQHF. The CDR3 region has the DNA TGTGCCTGGACCATCGGGGCAGGGGATCAGCCCCAGCATTTT.

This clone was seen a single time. The CDR3 sequence: CASSLGHGEDTQYF. CDR3 in DNA: TGTGCCAGCAGCTTAGGGCACGGGGAGGATACGCAGTATTTT. The V and J genes are TRBV7-2 and TRBJ2-3, with a weak D call TRBD2 (5 bases). Germline-derived CDR1 and CDR2 are SGHTA and FQGNSA. Trimming removed 1 base at V and 6 bases at J, with 11 bases between. The CDR3 is 14 residues long.

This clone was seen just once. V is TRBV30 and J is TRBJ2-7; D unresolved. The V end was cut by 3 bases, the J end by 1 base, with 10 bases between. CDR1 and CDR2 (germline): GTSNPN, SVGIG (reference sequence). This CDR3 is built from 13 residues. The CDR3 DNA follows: TGTGCCTGGAGCCCAGGTTGGTCCTACGAGCAGTACTTC. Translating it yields CAWSPGWSYEQYF.

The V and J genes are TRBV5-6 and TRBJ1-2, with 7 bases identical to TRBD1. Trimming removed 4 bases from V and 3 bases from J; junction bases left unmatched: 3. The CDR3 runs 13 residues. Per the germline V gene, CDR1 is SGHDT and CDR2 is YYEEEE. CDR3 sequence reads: CASSRQGDYGYTF. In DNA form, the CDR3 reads TGTGCCAGCAGCCGCCAGGGGGACTATGGCTACACCTTC. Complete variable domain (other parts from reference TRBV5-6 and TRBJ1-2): DAGVTQSPTHLIKTRGQQVTLRCSPKSGHDTVSWYQQALGQGPQFIFQYYEEEERQRGNFPDRFSGHQFPNYSSELNVNALLLGDSALYLCASSRQGDYGYTFGSGTRLTVV.

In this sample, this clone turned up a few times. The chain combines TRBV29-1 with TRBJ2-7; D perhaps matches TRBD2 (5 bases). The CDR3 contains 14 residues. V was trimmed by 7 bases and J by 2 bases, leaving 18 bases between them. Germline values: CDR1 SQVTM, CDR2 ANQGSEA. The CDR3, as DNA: TGCAGCGCTGTGCGGGCAGGCCCAACCTACGAGCAGTACTTC. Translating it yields CSAVRAGPTYEQYF.

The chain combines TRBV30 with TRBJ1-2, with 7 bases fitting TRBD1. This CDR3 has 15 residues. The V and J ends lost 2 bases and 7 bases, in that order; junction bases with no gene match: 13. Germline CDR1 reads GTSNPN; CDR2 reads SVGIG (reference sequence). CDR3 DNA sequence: TGTGCCTGGAGTTTTACAGGGGACCTTTCGAGTGGCTACACCTTC. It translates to CAWSFTGDLSSGYTF.

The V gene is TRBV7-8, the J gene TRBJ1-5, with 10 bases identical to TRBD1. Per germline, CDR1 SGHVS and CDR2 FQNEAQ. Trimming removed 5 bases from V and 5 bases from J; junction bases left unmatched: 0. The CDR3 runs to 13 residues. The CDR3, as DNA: TGTGCCAGCAGCGGGACAGGGGATCAGCCCCAGCATTTT. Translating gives CASSGTGDQPQHF.

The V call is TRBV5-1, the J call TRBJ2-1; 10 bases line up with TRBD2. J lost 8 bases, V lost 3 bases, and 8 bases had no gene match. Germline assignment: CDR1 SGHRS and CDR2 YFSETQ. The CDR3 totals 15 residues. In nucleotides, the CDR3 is TGCGCCAGCAGCTCCCCGTCTAGCGGGAGAGATGAGCAGTTCTTC. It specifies CASSSPSSGRDEQFF.

The DNA for the CDR3 is TGTGCCAGCTCACCATCGGGCAGGGATGGTCAGCCCCAGCATTTT. Encoded protein: CASSPSGRDGQPQHF. V gene TRBV18 combines with J gene TRBJ1-5, with D maybe TRBD1 (5 bases). This CDR3 has 15 amino acids. Germline V CDR1 and CDR2: KGHSH, LQKENI. V shed 2 bases and J shed 6 bases, with 14 bases lying between them.